This entry features one T cell receptor (beta chain) sequence. Its specificity is unknown. The sample originates from a study of graft-versus-host responses after intestinal transplantation. Study at large: Anti-thymocyte globulin induction, then tacrolimus and steroids for about three years, went to all recipients.

Sequenced by immunoSEQ multiplex PCR; TCRdb stores in-frame clones only, minus some. The sample has around 78,000 clones, roughly 91% seen once. Trimming pared 0 bases from V and 4 bases from J, leaving 11 bases between. This CDR3 contains 15 residues. Germline CDR1 and CDR2: SGHTA and FQGTGA. This specimen was unstimulated CD8+ T cells sorted from spleen or lymph node cells, taken before transplant. This chain joins TRBV7-3 and TRBJ2-3; D could derive from TRBD1 or TRBD2 (6 bases each). This receptor was identified in a human donor who was the organ donor for an intestinal transplant. The DNA for the CDR3 is TGTGCCAGCAGCTTAACGGGGGGCGGGGCAGATACGCAGTATTTT. Protein: CASSLTGGGADTQYF.